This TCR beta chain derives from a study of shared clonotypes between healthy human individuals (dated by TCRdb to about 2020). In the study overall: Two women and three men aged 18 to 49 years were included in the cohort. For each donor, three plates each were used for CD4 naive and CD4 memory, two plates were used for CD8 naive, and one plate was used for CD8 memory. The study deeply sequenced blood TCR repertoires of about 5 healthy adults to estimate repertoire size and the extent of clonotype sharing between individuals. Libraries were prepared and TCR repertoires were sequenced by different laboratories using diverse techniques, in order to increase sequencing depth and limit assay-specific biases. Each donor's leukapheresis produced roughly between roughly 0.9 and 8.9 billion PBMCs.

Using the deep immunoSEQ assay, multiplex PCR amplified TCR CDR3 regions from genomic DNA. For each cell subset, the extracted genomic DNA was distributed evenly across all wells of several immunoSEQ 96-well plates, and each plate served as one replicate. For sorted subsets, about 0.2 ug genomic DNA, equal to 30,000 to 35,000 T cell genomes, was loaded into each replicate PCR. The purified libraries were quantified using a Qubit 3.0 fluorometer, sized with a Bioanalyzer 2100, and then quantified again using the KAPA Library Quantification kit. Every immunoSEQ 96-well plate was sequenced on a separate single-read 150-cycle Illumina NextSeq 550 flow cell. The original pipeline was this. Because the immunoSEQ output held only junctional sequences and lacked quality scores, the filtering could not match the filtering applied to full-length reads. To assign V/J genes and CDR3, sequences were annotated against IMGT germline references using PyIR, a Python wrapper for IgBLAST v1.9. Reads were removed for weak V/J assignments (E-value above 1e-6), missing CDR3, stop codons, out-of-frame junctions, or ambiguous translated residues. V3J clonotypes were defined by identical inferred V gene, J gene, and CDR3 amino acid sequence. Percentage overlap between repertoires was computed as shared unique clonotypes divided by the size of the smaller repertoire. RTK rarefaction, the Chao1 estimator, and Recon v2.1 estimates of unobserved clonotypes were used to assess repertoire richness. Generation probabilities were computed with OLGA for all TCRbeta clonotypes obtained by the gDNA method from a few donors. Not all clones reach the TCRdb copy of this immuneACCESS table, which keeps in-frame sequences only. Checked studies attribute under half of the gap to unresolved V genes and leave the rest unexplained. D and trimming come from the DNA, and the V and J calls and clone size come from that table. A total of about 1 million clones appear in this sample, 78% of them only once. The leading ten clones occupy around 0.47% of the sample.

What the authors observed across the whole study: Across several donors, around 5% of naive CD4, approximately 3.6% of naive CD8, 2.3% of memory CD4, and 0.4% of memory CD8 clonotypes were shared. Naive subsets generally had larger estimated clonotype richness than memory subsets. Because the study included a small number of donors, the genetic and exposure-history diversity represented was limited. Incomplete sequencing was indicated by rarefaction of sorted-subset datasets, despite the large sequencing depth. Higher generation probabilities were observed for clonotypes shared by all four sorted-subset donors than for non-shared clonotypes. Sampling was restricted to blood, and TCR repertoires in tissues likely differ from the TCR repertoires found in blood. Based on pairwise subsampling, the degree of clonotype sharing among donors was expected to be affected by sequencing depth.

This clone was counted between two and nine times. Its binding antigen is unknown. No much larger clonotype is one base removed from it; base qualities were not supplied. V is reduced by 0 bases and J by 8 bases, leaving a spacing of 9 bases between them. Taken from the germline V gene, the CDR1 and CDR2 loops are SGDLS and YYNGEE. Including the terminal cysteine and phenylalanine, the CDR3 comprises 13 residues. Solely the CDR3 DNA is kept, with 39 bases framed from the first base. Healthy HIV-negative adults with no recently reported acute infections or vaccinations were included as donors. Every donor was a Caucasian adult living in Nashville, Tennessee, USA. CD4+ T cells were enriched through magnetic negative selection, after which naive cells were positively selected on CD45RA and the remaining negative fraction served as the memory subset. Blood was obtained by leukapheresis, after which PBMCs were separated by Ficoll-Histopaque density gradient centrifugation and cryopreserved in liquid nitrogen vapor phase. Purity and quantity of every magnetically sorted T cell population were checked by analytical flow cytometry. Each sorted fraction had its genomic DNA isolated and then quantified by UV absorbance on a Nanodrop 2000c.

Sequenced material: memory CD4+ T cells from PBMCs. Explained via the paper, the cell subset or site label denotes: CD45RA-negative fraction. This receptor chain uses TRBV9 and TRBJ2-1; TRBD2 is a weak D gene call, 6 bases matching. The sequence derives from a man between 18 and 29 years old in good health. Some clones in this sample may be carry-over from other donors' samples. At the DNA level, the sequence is TGTGCCAGCAGCGTAGGACTAGAGGATGAGCAGTTCTTC. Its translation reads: CASSVGLEDEQFF.